This entry lists 24 T cell receptor beta chains sequenced from one sample in a study of blood T cell repertoires in COVID-19. Sequencing was performed with immunoSEQ multiplex PCR; in TCRdb, only in-frame clones are kept and a portion is missing. The sample records fewer than 250,000 clones, around 82% being singletons. Sequencing input: PBMCs or T cells enriched from blood (not recorded which). These receptors all stem from a middle-aged woman with acute COVID-19.

V usage is TRBV9 and J usage is TRBJ1-1; TRBD1 matches at 11 bases. The junction had 9 bases not matched to a gene; V was cut back by 4 bases and J by 1 base. The CDR3 has 17 residues. Germline CDR1 is SGDLS and CDR2 is YYNGEE. In DNA, the CDR3 is TGTGCCAGCAGCCCGGTAGTGGGACAGGGGGGGAACACTGAAGCTTTCTTT. This translates into CASSPVVGQGGNTEAFF.

The chain joins TRBV25-1 to TRBJ1-3; TRBD1 might be the D (5 bases). CDR3 length: 17 amino acids. Germline V gene data show CDR1 as MGHDK and CDR2 as SYGVNS. V lost 1 base and J lost 0, with 13 bases in between. In DNA, the CDR3 is TGTGCCAGCAGTGAATGGGGCGGTCGAAGCTCTGGAAACACCATATATTTT. Translating it yields CASSEWGGRSSGNTIYF.

Comments on this clone: A read error is likely, as this CDR3 ends without the conserved phenylalanine or tryptophan. The limits of the CDR3 on the DNA are not certain, so only TCRdb's listed CDR3 is given. The chain links TRBV12-3 or TRBV12-4 to TRBJ1-1; TRBD1 is taken as the D call from the table, unchecked against the DNA. The CDR3 is 13 residues long, counting both termini. CDR3 in amino acids: CASSPTRQPGQAL.

The chain employs TRBV11-3 and TRBJ2-3, with 10 bases aligning to TRBD1. V lost 4 bases to trimming and J lost 1 base; unmatched junction nucleotides: 2. The germline V gene encodes CDR1 SGHNT and CDR2 YENEEA. CDR3 size: 15 residues. CDR3 amino acids: CASSSTGGGTDTQYF. The CDR3 DNA is TGTGCCAGCAGCTCGACAGGGGGCGGCACAGATACGCAGTATTTT.

The chain employs TRBV27 and TRBJ2-2; no definite D call. CDR1 MNHEY and CDR2 SMNVEV come from the germline V gene (reference sequence). This CDR3 has 11 residues. Trimming stripped 8 bases from V and 4 bases from J, with 5 bases between. Here the CDR3 DNA reads TGTGCCAGCTCCCGCACCGGGGAGCTGTTTTTT. Translating it yields CASSRTGELFF.

In its sample, this clone was seen a few times. This sequence joins TRBV6-5 and TRBJ1-5; D gene uncertain. This CDR3 has 13 amino acids. Trimming shortened V by 6 bases and J by 7 bases, and 13 bases separated the two germline ends. CDR1 and CDR2 from the germline V gene are MNHEY and SVGAGI. In DNA, the CDR3 is TGTGCCAGCAGCCTACGGCGGGAACAGCCCCAGCATTTT. This translates into CASSLRREQPQHF.

This clone has only a few counts. The chain combines TRBV2 with TRBJ1-5, with 8 nucleotides matching TRBD1. CDR3 length equals 14 residues. Losses at the gene ends were 6 bases for V and 6 bases for J; bases not matched to a gene: 7. Per the germline V gene, CDR1 is SNHLY and CDR2 is FYNNEI. The chain's CDR3 is CASRAGTGGQPQHF. CDR3 DNA: TGTGCCAGCAGGGCGGGGACAGGCGGTCAGCCCCAGCATTTT.

This clone was seen a few times. The rearrangement uses TRBV19 and TRBJ2-1; D call uncertain. CDR1 and CDR2 from the germline V gene are LNHDA and SQIVND (reference sequence). V lost 3 bases to trimming and J lost 5 bases, with 14 bases between them. The CDR3 loop spans 15 amino acids. The CDR3 nucleotides read TGTGCCAGTAGTATGGAGTCACCCCTGGACAATGAGCAGTTCTTC. It translates to CASSMESPLDNEQFF.

This chain links TRBV6-5 with TRBJ1-6; 8 bases match TRBD1. CDR3 length: 14 residues. In germline, CDR1 is MNHEY, CDR2 SVGAGI. The V and J ends lost 7 bases and 8 bases, in that order; junction bases with no gene match: 7. The CDR3 DNA reads as TGTGCCAGCACGGACAGGGCTCGGGATTCACCCCTCCACTTT. Amino acids: CASTDRARDSPLHF.

The chain joins TRBV27 to TRBJ2-7; D is unclear. Germline CDR1 MNHEY, CDR2 SMNVEV (reference sequence). V was cut by 4 bases and J by 4 bases, with 8 bases left in between. The CDR3 has 12 amino acids. CDR3 sequence (DNA): TGTGCCAGCAGTTCCCTCGGGTACGAGCAGTACTTC. Translated, it gives CASSSLGYEQYF.

This chain connects TRBV6-5 to TRBJ1-1; D might be TRBD1 (5 bases). The CDR3 sequence is 12 residues long. CDR1 is MNHEY and CDR2 is SVGAGI in the germline V gene. Deletions cut 11 bases from V and 2 bases from J, with 12 bases between. This CDR3 reads CAGAGQNTEAFF. The DNA of the CDR3 is TGTGCCGGAGCGGGGCAAAACACTGAAGCTTTCTTT.

V and J are TRBV5-8 and TRBJ1-6, with 8 bases lining up with TRBD1. CDR1 is SGHTS, CDR2 YDEGEE, per germline. CDR3 length: 14 residues. V lost 4 bases and J lost 7; bases outside the gene matches: 4. The DNA for the CDR3 is TGTGCCAGCAGCAAGGACAGGGAGAATTCACCCCTCCACTTT. Amino acids: CASSKDRENSPLHF.

This chain links TRBV7-9 with TRBJ2-2, with D uncertain. The V end lost 2 bases, the J end lost 1 base, and 8 bases lay between the germline ends. Germline V CDR1 and CDR2: SEHNR, FQNEAQ (reference sequence). CDR3 length: 15 residues. The CDR3 sequence is CASSLFAGNTGELFF. The DNA for the CDR3 is TGTGCCAGCAGCTTATTTGCCGGGAACACCGGGGAGCTGTTTTTT.

The CDR3, as DNA: TGTGCCAGCTCACGGACGAACGGGGATGGAAACACCATATATTTT. This codes for CASSRTNGDGNTIYF. V gene TRBV18 combines with J gene TRBJ1-3, with no clear D. Looked up from germline, CDR1 is KGHSH and CDR2 is LQKENI. This CDR3 spans 15 amino acids. V was clipped by 4 bases and J by 3 bases, with 13 bases between them.

The chain is built from TRBV30 and TRBJ2-1; TRBD2 is a possible D gene (5 bases). The germline CDR1 and CDR2 sequences are GTSNPN and SVGIG (reference sequence). V was trimmed by 3 bases and J by 9 bases, leaving 12 bases between them. This CDR3 has 12 residues. The DNA of the CDR3 is TGTGCCTGGAGGGTGGACTCCCCTGAGCAGTTCTTC. Its protein is CAWRVDSPEQFF.

The V call is TRBV7-2, the J call TRBJ2-2; maybe TRBD1 (5 bases). The CDR3 length is 13 residues. CDR1 is SGHTA, CDR2 FQGNSA, per germline. The V end lost 4 bases, the J end lost 7 bases, and 10 bases lay between the germline ends. This chain's CDR3 is CASSSRGIGELFF. The CDR3 DNA reads TGTGCCAGCAGCTCAAGGGGAATCGGGGAGCTGTTTTTT.

V and J are TRBV7-2 and TRBJ2-2, with 11 bases that match TRBD2. The V and J ends lost 6 bases and 0 bases, in that order; junction bases with no gene match: 9. CDR1 SGHTA and CDR2 FQGNSA come from the germline V gene. The CDR3 consists of 18 residues. The CDR3 protein is CASRFLTSGVANTGELFF. In nucleotides, the CDR3 is TGTGCCAGCAGGTTCTTGACTAGCGGGGTCGCGAACACCGGGGAGCTGTTTTTT.

V gene TRBV27 combines with J gene TRBJ1-2; weak D call: TRBD1 (5 bases). Trimming left V 7 bases short and J 4 bases short, with 25 bases between. Germline CDR1 and CDR2: MNHEY and SMNVEV (reference sequence). There are 17 residues in the CDR3. The DNA for the CDR3 is TGTGCCAGCAAGAGGACTGGGGGGTCCTTCACTGTCTATGGCTACACCTTC. Protein: CASKRTGGSFTVYGYTF.

This clone occurred once. The V gene is TRBV9, the J gene TRBJ2-3; 9 bases agree with TRBD2. This CDR3 is built from 17 residues. Per germline, CDR1 SGDLS and CDR2 YYNGEE. V dropped 1 base and J dropped 3; count of bases not matched to a gene: 9. Here the CDR3 reads CASSVMGGAGGTDTQYF. DNA of the CDR3: TGTGCCAGCAGCGTAATGGGGGGAGCGGGGGGAACAGATACGCAGTATTTT.

CDR3 nucleotides: TGTGCCAGCAGTTTAGGTCTGGGGGCCAGGAGAAATGAAAAACTGTTTTTT. This encodes CASSLGLGARRNEKLFF. The genes are TRBV28 and TRBJ1-4, with D perhaps TRBD1 (6 bases). Trimming left V 2 bases short and J 5 bases short, with 18 bases between. This CDR3 has 17 residues. The V gene's germline CDR1 is MDHEN and CDR2 SYDVKM.

The gene calls are TRBV19 and TRBJ1-2, with no clear D. Between the trimmed V and J ends, which lost 4 bases and 8 bases, there was a span of 20 bases. CDR3 length: 15 amino acids. The germline gives CDR1 LNHDA, CDR2 SQIVND (reference sequence). CDR3 amino acids: CASSTPWTVSGGYTF. As DNA, the CDR3 is TGTGCCAGTAGTACTCCTTGGACGGTCAGCGGCGGCTACACCTTC.

In this sample, this clone turned up once. This sequence joins TRBV29-1 and TRBJ2-7, with 11 bases lining up with TRBD1. CDR3 length: 12 residues. CDR1 and CDR2 (germline): SQVTM, ANQGSEA. The J segment lost 7 bases and the V segment lost 7 bases, leaving 6 bases of the junction unmatched. The CDR3 is CSAPGQGDEQYF. The CDR3 DNA follows: TGCAGCGCCCCGGGACAGGGGGATGAGCAGTACTTC.

This clone was counted a single time. In DNA, the CDR3 is TGTGCCAGCAGCGCCACAGGGTACTCCGAGCAGTTCTTC. Protein product: CASSATGYSEQFF. The chain combines TRBV12-3 or TRBV12-4 with TRBJ2-1, with D tentatively TRBD1 (6 bases). Trimming took off 6 bases at V and 10 bases at J, with 16 bases between the two ends. This CDR3 is built from 13 residues.

The chain couples TRBV7-3 to TRBJ1-1; the match to TRBD1 covers 12 bases. V lost 5 bases and J lost 8; bases outside the gene matches: 6. Looked up from germline, CDR1 is SGHTA and CDR2 is FQGTGA. This CDR3 comprises 14 residues. This CDR3 reads CASSPGTGGFEAFF. In nucleotides, the CDR3 is TGTGCCAGCAGCCCGGGGACAGGGGGCTTCGAAGCTTTCTTT.